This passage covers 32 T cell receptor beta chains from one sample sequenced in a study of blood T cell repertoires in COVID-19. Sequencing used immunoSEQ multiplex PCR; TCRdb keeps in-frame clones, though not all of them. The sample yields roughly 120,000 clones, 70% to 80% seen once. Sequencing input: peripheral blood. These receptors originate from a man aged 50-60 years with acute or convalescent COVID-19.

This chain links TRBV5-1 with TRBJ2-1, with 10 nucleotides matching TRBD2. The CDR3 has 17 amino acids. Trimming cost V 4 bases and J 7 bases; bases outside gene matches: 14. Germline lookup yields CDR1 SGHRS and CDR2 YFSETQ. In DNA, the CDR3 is TGCGCCAGCAGCCCGCGGCCTAGCGGGAGTGGGTCAAATGAGCAGTTCTTC. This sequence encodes CASSPRPSGSGSNEQFF.

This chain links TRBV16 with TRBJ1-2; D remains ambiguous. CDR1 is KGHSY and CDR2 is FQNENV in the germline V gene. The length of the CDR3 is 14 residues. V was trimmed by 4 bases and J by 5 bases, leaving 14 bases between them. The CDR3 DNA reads TGTGCCAGCAGCCTAACGATGGAGCGTTATGGCTACACCTTC. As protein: CASSLTMERYGYTF. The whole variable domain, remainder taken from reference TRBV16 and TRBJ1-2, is GEEVAQTPKHLVRGEGQKAKLYCAPIKGHSYVFWYQQVLKNEFKFLISFQNENVFDETGMPKERFSAKCLPNSPCSLEIQATKLEDSAVYFCASSLTMERYGYTFGSGTRLTVV.

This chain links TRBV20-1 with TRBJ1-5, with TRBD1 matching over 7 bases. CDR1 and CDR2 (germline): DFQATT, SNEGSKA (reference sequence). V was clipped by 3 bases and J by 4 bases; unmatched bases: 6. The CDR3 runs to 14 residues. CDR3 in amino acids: CSASEGASNQPQHF. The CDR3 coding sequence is TGCAGTGCTAGTGAGGGGGCATCTAATCAGCCCCAGCATTTT.

This CDR3 is CASSQRSSGSNEQFF. Written as DNA, the CDR3 is TGTGCCAGCAGCCAAAGGTCTAGCGGGAGTAATGAGCAGTTCTTC. J is TRBJ2-1 and V is TRBV3-1 (or the pseudogene TRBV3-2), with 10 bases aligning to TRBD2. The CDR3 has 15 amino acids. The J segment lost 7 bases and the V segment lost 2 bases, leaving 5 bases of the junction unmatched. Germline CDR1 and CDR2: LGHDT and YNNKEL (reference sequence).

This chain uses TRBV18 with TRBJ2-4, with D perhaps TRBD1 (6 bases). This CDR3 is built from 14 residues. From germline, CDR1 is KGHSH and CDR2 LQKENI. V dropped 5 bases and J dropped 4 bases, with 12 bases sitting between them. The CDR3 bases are TGTGCCAGCTCAGAAGACAGGTCGAAAAACATTCAGTACTTC. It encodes CASSEDRSKNIQYF.

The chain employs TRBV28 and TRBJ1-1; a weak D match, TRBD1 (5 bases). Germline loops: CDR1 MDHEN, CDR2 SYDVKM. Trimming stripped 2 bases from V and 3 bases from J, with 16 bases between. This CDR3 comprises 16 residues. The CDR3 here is CASSLLTDSSDTEAFF. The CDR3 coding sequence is TGTGCCAGCAGTTTACTTACCGACAGTTCGGACACTGAAGCTTTCTTT.

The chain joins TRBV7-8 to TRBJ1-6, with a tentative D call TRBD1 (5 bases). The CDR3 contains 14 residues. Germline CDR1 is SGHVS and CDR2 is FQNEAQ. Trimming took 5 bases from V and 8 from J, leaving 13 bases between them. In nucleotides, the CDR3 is TGTGCCAGCAGCCCGAACCTACAGGATTCACCCCTCCACTTT. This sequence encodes CASSPNLQDSPLHF.

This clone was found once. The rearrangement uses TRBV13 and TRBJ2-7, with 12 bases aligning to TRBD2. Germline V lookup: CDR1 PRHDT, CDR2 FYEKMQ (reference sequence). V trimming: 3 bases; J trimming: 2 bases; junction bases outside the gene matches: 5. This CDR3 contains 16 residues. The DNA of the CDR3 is TGTGCCAGCAGCTTCACAGGACTAGCGGGAACCTACGAGCAGTACTTC. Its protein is CASSFTGLAGTYEQYF.

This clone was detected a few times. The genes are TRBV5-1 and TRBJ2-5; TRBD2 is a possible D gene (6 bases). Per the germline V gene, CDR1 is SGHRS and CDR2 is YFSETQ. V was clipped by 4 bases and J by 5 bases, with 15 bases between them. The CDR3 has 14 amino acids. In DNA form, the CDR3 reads TGCGCCAGCAGCCCCTCTAGCGAGCGGGAGACCCAGTACTTC. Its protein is CASSPSSERETQYF.

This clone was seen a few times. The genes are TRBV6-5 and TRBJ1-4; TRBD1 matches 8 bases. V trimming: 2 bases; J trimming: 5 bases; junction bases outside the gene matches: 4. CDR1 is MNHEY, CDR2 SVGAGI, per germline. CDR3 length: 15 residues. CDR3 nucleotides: TGTGCCAGCAGTTACACGGGACAGGCGAATGAAAAACTGTTTTTT. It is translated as CASSYTGQANEKLFF.

CDR3: CASSFLPGQNTGELFF. The CDR3 nucleotides are TGTGCCAGCAGCTTCCTTCCGGGACAGAACACCGGGGAGCTGTTTTTT. The chain joins TRBV7-8 to TRBJ2-2; D may be TRBD1 (6 bases). The V gene lost 3 bases and the J gene lost 1 base, with 12 bases spanning the gap. The CDR3 runs 16 residues. The germline V gene encodes CDR1 SGHVS and CDR2 FQNEAQ.

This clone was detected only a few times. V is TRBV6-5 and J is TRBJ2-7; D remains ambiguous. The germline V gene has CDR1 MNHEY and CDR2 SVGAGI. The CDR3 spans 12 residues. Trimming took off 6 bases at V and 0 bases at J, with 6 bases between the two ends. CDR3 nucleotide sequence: TGTGCCAGCAGGGCAGTCTCCTACGAGCAGTACTTC. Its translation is CASRAVSYEQYF.

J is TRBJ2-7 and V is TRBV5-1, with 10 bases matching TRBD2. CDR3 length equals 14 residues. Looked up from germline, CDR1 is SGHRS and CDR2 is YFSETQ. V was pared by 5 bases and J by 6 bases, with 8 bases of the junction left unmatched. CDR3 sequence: CASRSQRGGLEQYF. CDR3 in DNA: TGCGCCAGCAGGTCCCAGCGGGGGGGCCTCGAGCAGTACTTC.

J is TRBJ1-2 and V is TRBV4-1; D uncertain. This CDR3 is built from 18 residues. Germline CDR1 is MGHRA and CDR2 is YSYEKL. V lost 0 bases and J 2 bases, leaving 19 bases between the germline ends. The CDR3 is CASSQDREEEVSNYGYTF. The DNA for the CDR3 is TGCGCCAGCAGCCAAGATCGCGAGGAGGAGGTTTCGAACTATGGCTACACCTTC.

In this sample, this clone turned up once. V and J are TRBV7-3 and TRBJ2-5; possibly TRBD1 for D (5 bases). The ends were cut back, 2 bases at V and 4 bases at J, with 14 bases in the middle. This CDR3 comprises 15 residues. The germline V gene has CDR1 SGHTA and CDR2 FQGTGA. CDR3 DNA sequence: TGTGCCAGCAGCTTATTGGGGCAGCCTAGAGAGACCCAGTACTTC. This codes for CASSLLGQPRETQYF. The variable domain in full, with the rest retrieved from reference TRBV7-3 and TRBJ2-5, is GAGVSQTPSNKVTEKGKYVELRCDPISGHTALYWYRQSLGQGPEFLIYFQGTGAADDSGLPNDRFFAVRPEGSVSTLKIQRTERGDSAVYLCASSLLGQPRETQYFGPGTRLLVL.

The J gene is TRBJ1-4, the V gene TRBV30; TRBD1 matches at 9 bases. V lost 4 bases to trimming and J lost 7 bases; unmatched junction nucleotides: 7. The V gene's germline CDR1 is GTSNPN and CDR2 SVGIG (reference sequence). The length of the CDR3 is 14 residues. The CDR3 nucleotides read TGTGCCTGGACCGTTGGACAGGGGCTTGAAAAACTGTTTTTT. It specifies CAWTVGQGLEKLFF. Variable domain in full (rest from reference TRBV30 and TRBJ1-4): SQTIHQWPATLVQPVGSPLSLECTVEGTSNPNLYWYRQAAGRGLQLLFYSVGIGQISSEVPQNLSASRPQDRQFILSSKKLLLSDSGFYLCAWTVGQGLEKLFFGSGTQLSVL.

The CDR3 reads CASSGDRVAFF. The CDR3 bases are TGTGCCAGCAGCGGGGACAGGGTGGCTTTCTTT. The chain couples TRBV2 to TRBJ1-1; 9 nucleotides agree with TRBD1. CDR1 is SNHLY, CDR2 FYNNEI, per germline. The CDR3 is made up of 11 amino acids. J was trimmed by 11 bases and V by 6 bases; bases with no gene match: 4.

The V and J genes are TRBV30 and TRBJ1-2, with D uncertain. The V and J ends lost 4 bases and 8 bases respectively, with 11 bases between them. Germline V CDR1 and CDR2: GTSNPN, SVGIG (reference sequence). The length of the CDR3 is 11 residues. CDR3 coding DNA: TGTGCCTGGAAAGCGGGGATCGGCTACACCTTC. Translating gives CAWKAGIGYTF.

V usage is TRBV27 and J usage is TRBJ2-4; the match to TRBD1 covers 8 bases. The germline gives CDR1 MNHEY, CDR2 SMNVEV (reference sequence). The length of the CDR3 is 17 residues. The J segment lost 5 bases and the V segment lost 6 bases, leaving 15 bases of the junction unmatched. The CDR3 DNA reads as TGTGCCAGCAGCGAGTATAGACAGGGGATGGGGCAAAACATTCAGTACTTC. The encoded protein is CASSEYRQGMGQNIQYF.

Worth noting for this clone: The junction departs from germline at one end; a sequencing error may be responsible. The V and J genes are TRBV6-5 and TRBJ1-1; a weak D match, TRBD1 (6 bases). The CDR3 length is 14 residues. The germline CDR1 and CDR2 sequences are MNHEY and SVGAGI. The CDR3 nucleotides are TGTGCCAGCAGTGACTCGGACAGATACACTGAAGCTTTCTTT. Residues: CASSDSDRYTEAFF.

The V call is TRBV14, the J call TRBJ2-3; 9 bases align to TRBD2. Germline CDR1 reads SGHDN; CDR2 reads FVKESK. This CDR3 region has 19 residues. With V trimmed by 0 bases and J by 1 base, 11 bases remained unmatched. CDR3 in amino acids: CASSQDLRGGFSGTDTQYF. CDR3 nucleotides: TGTGCCAGCAGCCAAGATCTGCGGGGGGGATTCTCGGGCACAGATACGCAGTATTTT.

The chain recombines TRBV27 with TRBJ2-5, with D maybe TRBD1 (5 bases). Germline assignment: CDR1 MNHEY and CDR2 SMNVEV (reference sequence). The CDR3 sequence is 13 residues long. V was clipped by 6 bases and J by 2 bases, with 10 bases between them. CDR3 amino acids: CASRTDRQETQYF. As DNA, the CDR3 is TGTGCCAGCAGGACCGACAGACAAGAGACCCAGTACTTC.

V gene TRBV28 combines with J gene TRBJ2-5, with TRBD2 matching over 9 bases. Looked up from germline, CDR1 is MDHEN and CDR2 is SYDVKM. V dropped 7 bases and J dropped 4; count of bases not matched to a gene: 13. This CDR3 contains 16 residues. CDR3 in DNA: TGTGCCAGCACTAGAGTTGGTAGCGGGAGACTAGAGACCCAGTACTTC. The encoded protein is CASTRVGSGRLETQYF.

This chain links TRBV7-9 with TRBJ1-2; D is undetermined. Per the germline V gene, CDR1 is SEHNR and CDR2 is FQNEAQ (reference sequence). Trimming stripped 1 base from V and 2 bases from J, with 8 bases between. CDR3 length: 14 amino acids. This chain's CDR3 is CASSLDTFNYGYTF. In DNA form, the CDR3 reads TGTGCCAGCAGCTTAGACACCTTCAACTATGGCTACACCTTC.

The CDR3 is CASSFTPGTENSPLHF. The CDR3 coding sequence is TGCGCCAGCAGCTTTACTCCCGGGACAGAAAATTCACCCCTCCACTTT. This chain uses TRBV5-1 with TRBJ1-6; 7 nucleotides agree with TRBD1. Germline trimming cut 2 bases from V and 7 bases from J; bases unmatched to any gene: 9. The CDR3 spans 16 residues. CDR1 and CDR2 from the germline V gene are SGHRS and YFSETQ.

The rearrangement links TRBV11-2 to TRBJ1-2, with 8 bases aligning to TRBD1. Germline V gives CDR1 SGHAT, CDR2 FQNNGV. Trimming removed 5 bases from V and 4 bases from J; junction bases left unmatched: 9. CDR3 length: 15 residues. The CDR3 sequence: CASSPRTGSPYGYTF. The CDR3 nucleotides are TGTGCCAGCAGCCCAAGGACAGGGTCCCCCTATGGCTACACCTTC.

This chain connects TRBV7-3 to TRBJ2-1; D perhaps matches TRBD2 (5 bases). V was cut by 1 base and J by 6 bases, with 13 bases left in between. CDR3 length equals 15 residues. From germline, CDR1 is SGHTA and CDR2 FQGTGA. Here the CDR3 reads CASSLRASSGNEQFF. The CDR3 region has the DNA TGTGCCAGCAGCTTAAGAGCTAGCTCCGGCAATGAGCAGTTCTTC.

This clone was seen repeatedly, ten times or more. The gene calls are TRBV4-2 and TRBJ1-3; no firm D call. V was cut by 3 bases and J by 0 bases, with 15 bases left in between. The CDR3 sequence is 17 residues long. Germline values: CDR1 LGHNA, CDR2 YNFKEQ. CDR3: CASSQEIDRGSGNTIYF. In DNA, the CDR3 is TGTGCCAGCAGCCAGGAGATAGACCGTGGCTCTGGAAACACCATATATTTT.

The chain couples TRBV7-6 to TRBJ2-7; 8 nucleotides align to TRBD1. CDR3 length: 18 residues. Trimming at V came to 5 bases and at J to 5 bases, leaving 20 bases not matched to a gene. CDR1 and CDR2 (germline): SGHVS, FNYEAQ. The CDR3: CASSPWDRTTSEFDEQYF. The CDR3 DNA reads TGTGCCAGCAGCCCCTGGGACAGGACCACCTCCGAATTTGACGAGCAGTACTTC.

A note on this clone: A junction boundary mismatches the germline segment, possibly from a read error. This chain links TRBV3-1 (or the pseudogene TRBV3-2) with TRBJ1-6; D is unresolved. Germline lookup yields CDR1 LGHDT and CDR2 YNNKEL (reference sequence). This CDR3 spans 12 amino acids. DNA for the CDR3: TGTGCCAGCAGCAAAGACGGTTCACCCCTCCACTTT. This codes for CASSKDGSPLHF.

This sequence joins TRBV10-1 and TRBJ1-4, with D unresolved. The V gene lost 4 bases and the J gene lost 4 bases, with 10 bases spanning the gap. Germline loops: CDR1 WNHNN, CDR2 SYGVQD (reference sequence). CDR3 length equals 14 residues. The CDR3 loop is CASSGGGLNEKLFF. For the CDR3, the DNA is TGCGCCAGCAGTGGAGGCGGTCTTAATGAAAAACTGTTTTTT.

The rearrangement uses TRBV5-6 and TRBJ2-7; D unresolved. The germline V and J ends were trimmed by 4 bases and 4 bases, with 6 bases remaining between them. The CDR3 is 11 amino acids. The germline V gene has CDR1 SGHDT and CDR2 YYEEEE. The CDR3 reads CASSLTYEQYF. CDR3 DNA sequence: TGTGCCAGCAGCCTCACTTACGAGCAGTACTTC.